The 18 T cell receptor beta chains given below trace back to one sample, sequenced in a study of blood T cell repertoires in COVID-19. Repertoires were generated with immunoSEQ multiplex PCR, while TCRdb's copy carries only in-frame clones and drops some. The table records over 100,000 clones, roughly 84% of them present only once. Sequencing was carried out using peripheral blood. The source is a woman aged 70-85 years with acute or convalescent COVID-19.

The rearrangement joins TRBV29-1 to TRBJ2-3; 7 bases match TRBD2. This CDR3 is built from 13 residues. Germline loops: CDR1 SQVTM, CDR2 ANQGSEA. The J segment lost 1 base and the V segment lost 4 bases, leaving 2 bases of the junction unmatched. As DNA, the CDR3 is TGCAGCGTTGCTACTAGCGGCACAGATACGCAGTATTTT. It codes for CSVATSGTDTQYF.

CDR3 residues: CASSDGTGAHINYGYTF. CDR3 DNA sequence: TGTGCCAGCAGTGATGGGACAGGGGCCCATATTAACTATGGCTACACCTTC. This chain joins TRBV2 and TRBJ1-2, with 10 bases aligning to TRBD1. Germline CDR1 is SNHLY and CDR2 is FYNNEI. This CDR3 is built from 17 residues. V trimming: 3 bases; J trimming: 1 base; junction bases outside the gene matches: 8.

This clone came up a few times. The genes are TRBV30 and TRBJ1-3, with a possible D match to TRBD1 (6 bases). This CDR3 spans 14 amino acids. Trimming cost V 6 bases and J 0 bases, with 12 bases left between them. Germline CDR1 is GTSNPN and CDR2 is SVGIG (reference sequence). This chain's CDR3 is CACRRGTSGNTIYF. CDR3 DNA: TGTGCCTGCCGAAGGGGGACCTCTGGAAACACCATATATTTT.

The V gene is TRBV30, the J gene TRBJ1-4; D may be TRBD1 (6 bases). V dropped 0 bases and J dropped 6 bases, with 14 bases sitting between them. Germline-derived CDR1 and CDR2 are GTSNPN and SVGIG (reference sequence). The CDR3 is 15 amino acids. CDR3 residues: CAWSVKTGQHEKLFF. CDR3 in DNA: TGTGCCTGGAGTGTCAAAACAGGGCAGCATGAAAAACTGTTTTTT.

The J gene is TRBJ2-5, the V gene TRBV6-5, with 9 bases matching TRBD1. Germline-derived CDR1 and CDR2 are MNHEY and SVGAGI. The length of the CDR3 is 12 residues. V lost 8 bases and J lost 5; bases outside the gene matches: 3. DNA of the CDR3: TGTGCCAGCCACAGGGGGCAGGAGACCCAGTACTTC. Translated: CASHRGQETQYF.

V and J are TRBV11-2 and TRBJ2-3; no definite D call. Germline CDR1 SGHAT, CDR2 FQNNGV. The CDR3 consists of 13 residues. Trimming took 4 bases from V and 4 from J, leaving 9 bases between them. The chain's CDR3 is CASSSLLPDTQYF. The CDR3 region has the DNA TGTGCCAGCAGCTCCTTACTACCAGATACGCAGTATTTT. Full variable domain (remainder filled in from reference TRBV11-2 and TRBJ2-3): EAGVAQSPRYKIIEKRQSVAFWCNPISGHATLYWYQQILGQGPKLLIQFQNNGVVDDSQLPKDRFSAERLKGVDSTLKIQPAKLEDSAVYLCASSSLLPDTQYFGPGTRLTVL.

In its sample, this clone was seen once. V gene TRBV29-1 combines with J gene TRBJ2-1, with TRBD2 matching over 9 bases. In germline, CDR1 is SQVTM, CDR2 ANQGSEA. V trimming: 0 bases; J trimming: 7 bases; junction bases outside the gene matches: 7. The CDR3 runs to 15 residues. The chain's CDR3 is CSVEDKAGGINEQFF. DNA of the CDR3: TGCAGCGTTGAAGATAAAGCGGGAGGAATAAATGAGCAGTTCTTC.

The chain recombines TRBV5-1 with TRBJ2-5, with 11 bases that match TRBD1. This CDR3 contains 17 residues. The germline V gene has CDR1 SGHRS and CDR2 YFSETQ. V shed 4 bases, J shed 1 base, and the junction held 9 bases outside the gene matches. The CDR3 sequence is CASSLVRTGGFQETQYF. CDR3 DNA sequence: TGCGCCAGCAGCCTTGTGAGGACAGGGGGCTTCCAAGAGACCCAGTACTTC. Complete variable domain (other parts from reference TRBV5-1 and TRBJ2-5): KAGVTQTPRYLIKTRGQQVTLSCSPISGHRSVSWYQQTPGQGLQFLFEYFSETQRNKGNFPGRFSGRQFSNSRSEMNVSTLELGDSALYLCASSLVRTGGFQETQYFGPGTRLLVL.

The chain recombines TRBV5-4 with TRBJ1-1; D perhaps matches TRBD1 (5 bases). The V and J ends lost 5 bases and 1 base respectively, with 9 bases between them. Germline values: CDR1 SGHNT, CDR2 YYREEE (reference sequence). CDR3 length: 13 amino acids. The CDR3 loop is CASSMGRNTEAFF. The CDR3 coding sequence is TGTGCCAGCAGTATGGGGCGGAACACTGAAGCTTTCTTT. The entire variable domain, with the rest obtained from reference TRBV5-4 and TRBJ1-1, is as follows: ETGVTQSPTHLIKTRGQQVTLRCSSQSGHNTVSWYQQALGQGPQFIFQYYREEENGRGNFPPRFSGLQFPNYSSELNVNALELDDSALYLCASSMGRNTEAFFGQGTRLTVV.

The rearrangement links TRBV18 to TRBJ2-3, with D perhaps matching TRBD2 (6 bases). From germline, CDR1 is KGHSH and CDR2 LQKENI. The CDR3 has 12 amino acids. Trimming cost V 3 bases and J 7 bases, with 8 bases left between them. The CDR3 here is CASSPRGNTQYF. The DNA of the CDR3 is TGTGCCAGCTCACCCCGCGGGAATACGCAGTATTTT.

The gene calls are TRBV27 and TRBJ2-2; 9 bases agree with TRBD1. CDR3 length: 15 residues. Germline V gene sequence: CDR1 MNHEY, CDR2 SMNVEV (reference sequence). V lost 8 bases to trimming and J lost 0 bases; unmatched junction nucleotides: 4. The CDR3 here is CASGQGFANTGELFF. The CDR3 DNA follows: TGTGCCAGCGGACAGGGGTTTGCGAACACCGGGGAGCTGTTTTTT.

The chain has TRBV9 and TRBJ1-4, with 9 positions matching TRBD1. Germline loops: CDR1 SGDLS, CDR2 YYNGEE. The ends lost 0 bases at V and 0 bases at J; junction bases unmatched: 0. The CDR3 is 16 residues long. CDR3 in DNA: TGTGCCAGCAGCGTAGGACAGGGGGCAACTAATGAAAAACTGTTTTTT. This gives the protein CASSVGQGATNEKLFF.

The V and J genes are TRBV3-1 (or the pseudogene TRBV3-2) and TRBJ2-3, with TRBD2 matching 8 bases. CDR1 LGHDT and CDR2 YNNKEL come from the germline V gene (reference sequence). The V and J ends lost 3 bases and 6 bases, in that order; junction bases with no gene match: 8. This CDR3 has 15 amino acids. The CDR3 DNA is TGTGCCAGCAGCCAGTCGGGGGGGGGCAGGGATACGCAGTATTTT. Protein: CASSQSGGGRDTQYF.

The chain has TRBV6-5 and TRBJ2-2; D might be TRBD1 (5 bases). The CDR3 loop spans 13 amino acids. Germline V lookup: CDR1 MNHEY, CDR2 SVGAGI. V shed 6 bases and J shed 4 bases, with 9 bases lying between them. CDR3 amino acids: CASRWGSTGELFF. CDR3 nucleotides: TGTGCCAGCAGGTGGGGCAGCACCGGGGAGCTGTTTTTT.

The chain is built from TRBV5-6 and TRBJ2-7; 8 nucleotides align to TRBD1. Trimming at V came to 1 base and at J to 4 bases, leaving 4 bases not matched to a gene. The germline V gene has CDR1 SGHDT and CDR2 YYEEEE. The CDR3 sequence is 14 residues long. The CDR3 region has the DNA TGTGCCAGCAGCTTGTGGACAGGGTTGTACGAGCAGTACTTC. It encodes CASSLWTGLYEQYF. The full variable domain, in which reference TRBV5-6 and TRBJ2-7 provide the parts outside the CDR3, is DAGVTQSPTHLIKTRGQQVTLRCSPKSGHDTVSWYQQALGQGPQFIFQYYEEEERQRGNFPDRFSGHQFPNYSSELNVNALLLGDSALYLCASSLWTGLYEQYFGPGTRLTVT.

The gene calls are TRBV29-1 and TRBJ1-4; 7 bases match TRBD1. The CDR3 has 12 residues. J was trimmed by 3 bases and V by 7 bases; bases with no gene match: 2. Germline CDR1 and CDR2: SQVTM and ANQGSEA. The CDR3 coding sequence is TGCAGCGGTCAGGGGGCTAATGAAAAACTGTTTTTT. Protein: CSGQGANEKLFF. Filled out from reference TRBV29-1 and TRBJ1-4, the complete variable domain reads SAVISQKPSRDICQRGTSLTIQCQVDSQVTMMFWYRQQPGQSLTLIATANQGSEATYESGFVIDKFPISRPNLTFSTLTVSNMSPEDSSIYLCSGQGANEKLFFGSGTQLSVL.

This chain connects TRBV7-3 to TRBJ1-1, with no clear D. Trimming shortened V by 4 bases and J by 4 bases, and 10 bases separated the two germline ends. CDR3 length equals 13 residues. Per the germline V gene, CDR1 is SGHTA and CDR2 is FQGTGA. CDR3 in DNA: TGTGCCAGCAGCTCCACGCCCAGCACTGAAGCTTTCTTT. The encoded protein is CASSSTPSTEAFF. The full variable domain, in which reference TRBV7-3 and TRBJ1-1 provide the parts outside the CDR3, is GAGVSQTPSNKVTEKGKYVELRCDPISGHTALYWYRQSLGQGPEFLIYFQGTGAADDSGLPNDRFFAVRPEGSVSTLKIQRTERGDSAVYLCASSSTPSTEAFFGQGTRLTVV.

This chain joins TRBV2 and TRBJ1-5; weak D call: TRBD1 (6 bases). This CDR3 spans 17 amino acids. The ends were cut back, 4 bases at V and 3 bases at J, with 19 bases in the middle. Per germline, CDR1 SNHLY and CDR2 FYNNEI. The CDR3 region is CASSGGRGAIPNQPQHF. CDR3 bases: TGTGCCAGCAGTGGGGGGAGGGGGGCGATACCCAATCAGCCCCAGCATTTT.